This T cell receptor beta chain derives from a study of human CD8 memory T cell subsets. In terms of frequency, this clonotype is medium-sized. The antigen is unknown. Notes on the study in general: Estimates computed with Chao1 suggested greater diversity in stem-like memory T cells than in precursor exhausted T cells. Between stem-like memory and precursor exhausted T cell repertoires, overlap was minimal. Sequencing was confined to T cell receptor beta chains in the study.

UMI-labeled 5' RACE generated the TCR beta libraries. Each CDR3 protein gets one entry in TCRdb, which reprocessed the 5' RACE reads and gives no DNA. The sample data list thousands of distinct CDR3 sequences. The CDR3 totals 13 residues. Progenitor exhausted-like CD8+ memory cells (TPEX) were CCR7+ PD-1+ TIGIT+. The receptor was isolated from a human donor in good health. V usage is TRBV12-3 or TRBV12-4 and J usage is TRBJ2-1. The sample taken for sequencing was CD8+ T cells from PBMCs. CDR3 in amino acids: CASSWTATDEQFF.